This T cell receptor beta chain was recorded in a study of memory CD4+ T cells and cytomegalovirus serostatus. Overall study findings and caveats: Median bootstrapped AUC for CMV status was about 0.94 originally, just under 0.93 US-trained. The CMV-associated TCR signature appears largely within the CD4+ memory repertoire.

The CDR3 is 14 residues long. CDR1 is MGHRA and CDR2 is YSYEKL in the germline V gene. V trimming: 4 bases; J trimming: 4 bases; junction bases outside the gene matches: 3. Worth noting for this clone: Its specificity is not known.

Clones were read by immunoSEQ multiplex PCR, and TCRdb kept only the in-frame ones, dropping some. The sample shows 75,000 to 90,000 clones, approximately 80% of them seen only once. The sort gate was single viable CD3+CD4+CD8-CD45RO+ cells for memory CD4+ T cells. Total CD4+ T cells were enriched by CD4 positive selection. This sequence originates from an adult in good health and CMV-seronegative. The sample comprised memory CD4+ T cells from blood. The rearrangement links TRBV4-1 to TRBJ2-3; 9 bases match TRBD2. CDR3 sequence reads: CASSPGLASDTQYF. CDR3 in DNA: TGCGCCAGCAGCCCCGGACTAGCGTCAGATACGCAGTATTTT.